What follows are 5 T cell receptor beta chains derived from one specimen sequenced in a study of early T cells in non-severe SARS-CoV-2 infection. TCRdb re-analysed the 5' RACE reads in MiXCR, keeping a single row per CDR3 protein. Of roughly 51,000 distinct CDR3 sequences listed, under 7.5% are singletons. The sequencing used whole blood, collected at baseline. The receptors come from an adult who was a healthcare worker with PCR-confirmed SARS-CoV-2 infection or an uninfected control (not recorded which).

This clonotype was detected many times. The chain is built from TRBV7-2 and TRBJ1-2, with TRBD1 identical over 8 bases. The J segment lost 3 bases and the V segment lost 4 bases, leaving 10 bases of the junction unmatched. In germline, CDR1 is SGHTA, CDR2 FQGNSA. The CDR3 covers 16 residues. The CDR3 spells CASSSSGQGIDYGYTF. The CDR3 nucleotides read TGTGCCAGCAGCTCTTCTGGACAGGGAATCGACTATGGCTACACCTTC.

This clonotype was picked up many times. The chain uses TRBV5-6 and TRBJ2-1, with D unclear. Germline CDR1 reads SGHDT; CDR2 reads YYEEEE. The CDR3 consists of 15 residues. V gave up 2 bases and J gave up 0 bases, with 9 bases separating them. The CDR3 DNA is TGTGCCAGCAGCTTTTGGGTTAGCTCCTACAATGAGCAGTTCTTC. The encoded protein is CASSFWVSSYNEQFF.

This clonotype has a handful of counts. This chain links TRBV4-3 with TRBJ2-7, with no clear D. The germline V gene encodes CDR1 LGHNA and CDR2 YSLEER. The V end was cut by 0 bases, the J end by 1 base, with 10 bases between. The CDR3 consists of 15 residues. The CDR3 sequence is CASSQDPGSSYEQYF. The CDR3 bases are TGCGCCAGCAGCCAAGATCCGGGCAGTTCCTACGAGCAGTACTTC.

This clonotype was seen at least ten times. The CDR3 bases are TGTGCCAGCAGTTCAACCCGGTCTGCCGGAGGCACTGAAGCTTTCTTT. Protein: CASSSTRSAGGTEAFF. The J gene is TRBJ1-1, the V gene TRBV27, with D uncertain. The CDR3 consists of 16 residues. Trimming shortened V by 4 bases and J by 4 bases, and 19 bases separated the two germline ends. CDR1 MNHEY and CDR2 SMNVEV come from the germline V gene (reference sequence).

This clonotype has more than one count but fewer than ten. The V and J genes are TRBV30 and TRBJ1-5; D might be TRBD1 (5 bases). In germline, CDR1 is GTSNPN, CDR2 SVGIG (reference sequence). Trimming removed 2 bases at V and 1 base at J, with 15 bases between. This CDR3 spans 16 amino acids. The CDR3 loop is CAWSPTRQGSNQPQHF. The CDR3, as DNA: TGTGCCTGGAGTCCCACTCGGCAGGGAAGCAATCAGCCCCAGCATTTT.